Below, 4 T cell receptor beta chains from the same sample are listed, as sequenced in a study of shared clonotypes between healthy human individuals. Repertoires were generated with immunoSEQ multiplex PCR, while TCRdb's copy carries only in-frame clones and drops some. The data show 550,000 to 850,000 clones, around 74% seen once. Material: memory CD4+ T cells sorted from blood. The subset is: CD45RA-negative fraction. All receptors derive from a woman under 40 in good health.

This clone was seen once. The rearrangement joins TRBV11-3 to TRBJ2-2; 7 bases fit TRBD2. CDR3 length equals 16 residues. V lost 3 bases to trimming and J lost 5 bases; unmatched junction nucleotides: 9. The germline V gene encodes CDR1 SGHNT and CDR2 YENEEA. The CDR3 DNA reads TGTGCCAGCAGCTTCGAGGCGGGAGTATGGACCGGGGAGCTGTTTTTT. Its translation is CASSFEAGVWTGELFF. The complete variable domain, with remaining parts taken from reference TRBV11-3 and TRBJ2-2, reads EAGVVQSPRYKIIEKKQPVAFWCNPISGHNTLYWYLQNLGQGPELLIRYENEEAVDDSQLPKDRFSAERLKGVDSTLKIQPAELGDSAVYLCASSFEAGVWTGELFFGEGSRLTVL.

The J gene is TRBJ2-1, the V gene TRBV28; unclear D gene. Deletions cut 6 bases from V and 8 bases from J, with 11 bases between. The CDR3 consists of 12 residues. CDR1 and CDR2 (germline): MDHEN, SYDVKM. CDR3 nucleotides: TGTGCCAGCAGCCTAGGGTTCTATGAGCAGTTCTTC. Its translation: CASSLGFYEQFF.

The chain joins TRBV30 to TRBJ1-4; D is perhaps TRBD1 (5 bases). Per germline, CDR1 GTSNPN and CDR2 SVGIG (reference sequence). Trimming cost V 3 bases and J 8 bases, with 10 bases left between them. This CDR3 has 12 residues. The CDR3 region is CAWRKGEEKLFF. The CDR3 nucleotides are TGTGCCTGGAGGAAAGGGGAGGAAAAACTGTTTTTT.

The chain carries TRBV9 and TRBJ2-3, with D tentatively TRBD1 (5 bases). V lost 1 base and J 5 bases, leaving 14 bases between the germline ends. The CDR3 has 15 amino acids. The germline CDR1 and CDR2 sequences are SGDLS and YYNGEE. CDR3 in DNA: TGTGCCAGCAGCGTATCAGGGTCGCACTTAGATACGCAGTATTTT. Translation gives CASSVSGSHLDTQYF.